These 11 T cell receptor beta chains share one sample of origin, sequenced in a study of graft-versus-host responses after intestinal transplantation. The assay was immunoSEQ multiplex PCR, and TCRdb's table has in-frame clones only and misses some. Here the sample spans some 110,000 clones, about 90% being singletons. Antigens of these TCRs are unknown. Here the sequenced sample was unstimulated CD4+ T cells sorted from spleen or lymph node cells, taken before intestinal transplant. These receptors were obtained from a human donor who received an intestinal transplant.

The genes are TRBV6-5 and TRBJ1-6; 7 nucleotides line up with TRBD1. The J segment lost 7 bases and the V segment lost 2 bases, leaving 2 bases of the junction unmatched. The germline V gene has CDR1 MNHEY and CDR2 SVGAGI. CDR3 size: 14 residues. The CDR3 spells CASSYGTANSPLHF. The CDR3 DNA follows: TGTGCCAGCAGTTACGGGACAGCGAATTCACCCCTCCACTTT.

J is TRBJ1-1 and V is TRBV6-5; D unclear. V gave up 6 bases and J gave up 6 bases, with 20 bases separating them. The CDR3 loop spans 15 amino acids. The germline V gene encodes CDR1 MNHEY and CDR2 SVGAGI. The CDR3 bases are TGTGCCAGCAGAAGTGGCGGGCGCGCTGTGTCTGAAGCTTTCTTT. Its translation: CASRSGGRAVSEAFF.

This chain joins TRBV6-1 and TRBJ2-1, with a possible D match to TRBD2 (5 bases). Trimming removed 7 bases at V and 0 bases at J, with 13 bases between. The germline V gene encodes CDR1 MNHNS and CDR2 SASEGT. There are 15 residues in the CDR3. The DNA for the CDR3 is TGTGCCAGCAACGTGGAGAGGGCCTCCTACAATGAGCAGTTCTTC. Protein: CASNVERASYNEQFF.

This CDR3 is CASSEVPMNTEAFF. The DNA of the CDR3 is TGTGCCAGCAGTGAAGTACCAATGAACACTGAAGCTTTCTTT. The chain links TRBV6-5 to TRBJ1-1; D uncertain. CDR3 size: 14 residues. CDR1 is MNHEY and CDR2 is SVGAGI in the germline V gene. V gave up 5 bases and J gave up 0 bases, with 10 bases separating them.

The V call is TRBV11-3, the J call TRBJ1-2; D ambiguous. CDR1 and CDR2 (germline): SGHNT, YENEEA. The CDR3 covers 13 residues. Between the trimmed V and J ends, which lost 5 bases and 5 bases, there was a span of 12 bases. CDR3: CASSTRSRYGYTF. The DNA of the CDR3 is TGTGCCAGCAGCACCAGGTCGAGGTATGGCTACACCTTC.

The chain combines TRBV5-1 with TRBJ2-1, with 8 bases aligning to TRBD2. Germline CDR1 and CDR2: SGHRS and YFSETQ. Trimming took 4 bases from V and 6 from J; bases not matched to a gene: 15. There are 17 residues in the CDR3. The DNA for the CDR3 is TGCGCCAGCAGCGCGTACTTTACTAGCGGAGTTCGCAATGAGCAGTTCTTC. Its translation is CASSAYFTSGVRNEQFF.

CDR3 protein: CASSSATGTYEQYF. DNA for the CDR3: TGTGCCAGCAGTTCCGCGACAGGGACCTACGAGCAGTACTTC. The chain joins TRBV6-1 to TRBJ2-7; TRBD1 aligns across 7 bases. V dropped 5 bases and J dropped 2; count of bases not matched to a gene: 6. Germline CDR1 and CDR2: MNHNS and SASEGT. The length of the CDR3 is 14 residues.

The chain uses TRBV28 and TRBJ1-4; 8 nucleotides match TRBD1. CDR1 is MDHEN and CDR2 is SYDVKM in the germline V gene. This CDR3 contains 15 residues. The J segment lost 7 bases and the V segment lost 2 bases, leaving 6 bases of the junction unmatched. The CDR3 region has the DNA TGTGCCAGCAGTTTAATGGCAGGGGGCGGTGAAAAACTGTTTTTT. It codes for CASSLMAGGGEKLFF. Drawing the rest from reference TRBV28 and TRBJ1-4, the complete variable domain is DVKVTQSSRYLVKRTGEKVFLECVQDMDHENMFWYRQDPGLGLRLIYFSYDVKMKEKGDIPEGYSVSREKKERFSLILESASTNQTSMYLCASSLMAGGGEKLFFGSGTQLSVL.

The rearrangement links TRBV5-1 to TRBJ2-1; tentative D call: TRBD1 (6 bases). CDR3 length: 18 amino acids. Germline values: CDR1 SGHRS, CDR2 YFSETQ. The V end lost 3 bases, the J end lost 0 bases, and 19 bases lay between the germline ends. The CDR3 region has the DNA TGCGCCAGCAGCTCGGAAACCACAGGGATGGGCTCCTACAATGAGCAGTTCTTC. Protein sequence: CASSSETTGMGSYNEQFF.

The rearrangement uses TRBV28 and TRBJ1-1, with D tentatively TRBD1 (5 bases). Germline values: CDR1 MDHEN, CDR2 SYDVKM. The CDR3 is 14 residues long. Deletions cut 2 bases from V and 0 bases from J, with 7 bases between. The CDR3 nucleotides read TGTGCCAGCAGTTTACGACAGTTGAACACTGAAGCTTTCTTT. Translation gives CASSLRQLNTEAFF.

A few counts support this clone. The chain is built from TRBV6-5 and TRBJ2-7, with TRBD2 matching over 10 bases. V dropped 0 bases and J dropped 4; count of bases not matched to a gene: 3. There are 15 residues in the CDR3. Germline lookup yields CDR1 MNHEY and CDR2 SVGAGI. For the CDR3, the DNA is TGTGCCAGCAGTTACTCCGGGACTAGCGCTTACGAGCAGTACTTC. Protein: CASSYSGTSAYEQYF.